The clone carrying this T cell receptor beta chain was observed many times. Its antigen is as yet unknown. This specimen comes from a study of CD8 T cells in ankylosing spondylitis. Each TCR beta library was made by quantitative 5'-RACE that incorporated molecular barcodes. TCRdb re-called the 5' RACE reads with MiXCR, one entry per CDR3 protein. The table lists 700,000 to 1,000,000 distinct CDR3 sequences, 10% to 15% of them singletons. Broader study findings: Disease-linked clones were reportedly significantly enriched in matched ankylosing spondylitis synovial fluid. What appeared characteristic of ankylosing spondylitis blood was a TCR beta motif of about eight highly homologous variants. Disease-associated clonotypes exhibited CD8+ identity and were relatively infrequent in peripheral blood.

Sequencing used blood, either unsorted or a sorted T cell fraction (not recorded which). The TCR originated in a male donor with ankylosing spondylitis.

CDR3 protein: CASSFPGNYGYTF. DNA of the CDR3: TGTGCCAGCAGTTTCCCGGGGAACTATGGCTACACCTTC. This chain uses TRBV28 with TRBJ1-2; D not resolved. The V end lost 3 bases, the J end lost 2 bases, and 7 bases lay between the germline ends. CDR1 is MDHEN and CDR2 is SYDVKM in the germline V gene. The CDR3 is 13 amino acids.